The 3 T cell receptor beta chains listed next were all sequenced from one sample in a study of cytomegalovirus exposure and HLA in healthy donors. Some clones are missing from TCRdb's copy, which holds only in-frame ones; the method was immunoSEQ multiplex PCR. The sample shows approximately 160,000 clones, around 85% of them seen only once. Sequenced: PBMCs. The receptors shown here come from a man aged 25-45 years in good health and CMV-seropositive.

The rearrangement joins TRBV27 to TRBJ2-1; TRBD1 is a possible D gene (6 bases). This CDR3 region has 16 residues. The germline V gene has CDR1 MNHEY and CDR2 SMNVEV (reference sequence). Between the trimmed V and J ends, which lost 5 bases and 2 bases, there was a span of 16 bases. CDR3 sequence reads: CASSRDRLGAYNEQFF. CDR3 nucleotide sequence: TGTGCCAGCAGTCGTGACAGGCTGGGAGCCTACAATGAGCAGTTCTTC.

The V call is TRBV7-2, the J call TRBJ2-3, with TRBD1 matching 10 bases. This CDR3 has 18 amino acids. Losses at the gene ends were 6 bases for V and 2 bases for J; bases not matched to a gene: 14. Germline CDR1 reads SGHTA; CDR2 reads FQGNSA. The CDR3, as DNA: TGTGCCAGCAGGGGCGCTCGGACAGGGGGACAACTCACAGATACGCAGTATTTT. Its translation is CASRGARTGGQLTDTQYF.

As DNA, the CDR3 is TGTGCCAGCAGGGGGTCGGGGGAACCTATGTATGGCTACACCTTC. Translation: CASRGSGEPMYGYTF. This chain links TRBV9 with TRBJ1-2, with D maybe TRBD1 (5 bases). V lost 5 bases and J lost 5, with 19 bases in between. The CDR3 contains 15 residues. CDR1 is SGDLS, CDR2 YYNGEE, per germline.